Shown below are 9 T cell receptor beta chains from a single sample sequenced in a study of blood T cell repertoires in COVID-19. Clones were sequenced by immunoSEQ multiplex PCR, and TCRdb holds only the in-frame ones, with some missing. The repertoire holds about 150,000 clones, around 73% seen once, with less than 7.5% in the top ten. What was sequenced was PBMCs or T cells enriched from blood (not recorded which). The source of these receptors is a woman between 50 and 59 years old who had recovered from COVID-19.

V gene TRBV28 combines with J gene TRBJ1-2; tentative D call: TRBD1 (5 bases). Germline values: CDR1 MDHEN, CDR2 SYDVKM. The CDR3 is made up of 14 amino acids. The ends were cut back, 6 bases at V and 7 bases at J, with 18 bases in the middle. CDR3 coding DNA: TGTGCCAGCAGAACGGGGGTCTGGACCAGTGGCTACACCTTC. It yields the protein CASRTGVWTSGYTF.

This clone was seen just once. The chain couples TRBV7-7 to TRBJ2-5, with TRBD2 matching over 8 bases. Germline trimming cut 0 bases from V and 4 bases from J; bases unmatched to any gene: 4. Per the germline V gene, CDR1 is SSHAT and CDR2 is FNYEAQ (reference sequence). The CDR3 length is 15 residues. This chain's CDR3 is CASSLAGGASETQYF. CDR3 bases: TGTGCCAGCAGCTTAGCCGGGGGGGCCTCAGAGACCCAGTACTTC.

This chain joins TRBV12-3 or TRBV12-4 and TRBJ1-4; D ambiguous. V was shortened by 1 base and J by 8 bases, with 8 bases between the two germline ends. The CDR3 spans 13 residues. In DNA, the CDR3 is TGTGCCAGCAGTTTAGGGACGGGGGAAAAACTGTTTTTT. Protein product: CASSLGTGEKLFF.

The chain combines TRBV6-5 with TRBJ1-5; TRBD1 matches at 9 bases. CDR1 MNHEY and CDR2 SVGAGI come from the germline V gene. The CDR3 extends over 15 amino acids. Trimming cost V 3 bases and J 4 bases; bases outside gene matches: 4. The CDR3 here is CASSYDRGSNQPQHF. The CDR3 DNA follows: TGTGCCAGCAGTTATGACAGGGGGTCTAATCAGCCCCAGCATTTT.

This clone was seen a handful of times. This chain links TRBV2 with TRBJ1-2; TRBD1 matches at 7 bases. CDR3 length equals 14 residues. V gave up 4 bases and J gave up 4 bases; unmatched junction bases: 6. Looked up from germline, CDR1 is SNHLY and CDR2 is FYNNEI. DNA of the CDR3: TGTGCCAGCAGTGTTGAGACAGGGACCTATGGCTACACCTTC. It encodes CASSVETGTYGYTF.

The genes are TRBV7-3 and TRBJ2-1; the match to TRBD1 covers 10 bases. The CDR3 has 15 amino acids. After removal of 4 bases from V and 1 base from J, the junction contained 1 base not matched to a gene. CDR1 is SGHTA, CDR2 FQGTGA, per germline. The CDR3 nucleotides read TGTGCCAGCAGCTGGGGACAGGGGTCCTACAATGAGCAGTTCTTC. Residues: CASSWGQGSYNEQFF. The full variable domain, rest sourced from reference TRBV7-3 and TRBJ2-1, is GAGVSQTPSNKVTEKGKYVELRCDPISGHTALYWYRQSLGQGPEFLIYFQGTGAADDSGLPNDRFFAVRPEGSVSTLKIQRTERGDSAVYLCASSWGQGSYNEQFFGPGTRLTVL.

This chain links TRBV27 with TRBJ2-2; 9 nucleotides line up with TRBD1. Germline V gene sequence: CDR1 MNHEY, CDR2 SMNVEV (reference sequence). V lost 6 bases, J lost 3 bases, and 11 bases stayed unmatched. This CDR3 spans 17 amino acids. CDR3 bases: TGTGCCAGCAGCCAAAACAGAGGACAGGGGTACACCGGGGAGCTGTTTTTT. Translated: CASSQNRGQGYTGELFF.

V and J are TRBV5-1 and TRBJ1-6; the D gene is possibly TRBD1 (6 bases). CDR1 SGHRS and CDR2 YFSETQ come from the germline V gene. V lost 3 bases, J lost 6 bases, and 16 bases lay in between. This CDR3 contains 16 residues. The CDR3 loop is CASSSPWGQVNSPLHF. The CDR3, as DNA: TGCGCCAGCAGCTCGCCATGGGGGCAGGTTAATTCACCCCTCCACTTT.

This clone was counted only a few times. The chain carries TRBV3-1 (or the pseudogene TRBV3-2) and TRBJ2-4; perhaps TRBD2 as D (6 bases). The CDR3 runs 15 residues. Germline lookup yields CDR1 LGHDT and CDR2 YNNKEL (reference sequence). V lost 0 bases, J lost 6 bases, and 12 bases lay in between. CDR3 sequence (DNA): TGTGCCAGCAGCCAAGACTTTTTTAGCGGAAACATTCAGTACTTC. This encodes CASSQDFFSGNIQYF.